Listed here are 18 T cell receptor beta chains from one sample, sequenced in a study of control samples from healthy donors and cancer patients. Method: immunoSEQ multiplex PCR; TCRdb's copy keeps in-frame clones and lacks some. The sample has about 28,000 clones, 65% to 80% seen once. Sequencing input: PBMCs. The receptors come from a man aged 55 to 70 with head and neck cancer.

This clone was detected a few times. J is TRBJ2-7 and V is TRBV5-5; 9 nucleotides agree with TRBD1. The CDR3 spans 16 residues. The V gene end was trimmed by 0 bases and the J gene end by 5 bases; junction bases not matched to a gene: 9. Germline loops: CDR1 SGHKS, CDR2 YYEKEE (reference sequence). In DNA form, the CDR3 reads TGTGCCAGCAGCTTGGAACAGGGACAGGGAATCAACGAGCAGTACTTC. Its protein is CASSLEQGQGINEQYF. Filled out from reference TRBV5-5 and TRBJ2-7, the complete variable domain reads DAGVTQSPTHLIKTRGQQVTLRCSPISGHKSVSWYQQVLGQGPQFIFQYYEKEERGRGNFPDRFSARQFPNYSSELNVNALLLGDSALYLCASSLEQGQGINEQYFGPGTRLTVT.

The V call is TRBV30, the J call TRBJ2-7; 14 bases align to TRBD2. CDR1 and CDR2 (germline): GTSNPN, SVGIG (reference sequence). The CDR3 runs 13 residues. DNA of the CDR3: TGTGCTTGGGGACTAGCGGGAGAGTACGAGCAGTACTTC. Amino acid sequence: CAWGLAGEYEQYF.

By share, this clone ranks as medium-sized. The chain is built from TRBV6-4 and TRBJ2-2; TRBD2 might be the D (5 bases). The CDR3 is made up of 15 amino acids. Germline loops: CDR1 MRHNA, CDR2 SNTAGT. The ends were cut back, 0 bases at V and 3 bases at J, with 8 bases in the middle. The CDR3 bases are TGTGCCAGCAGTGACTCAACAGCGGACACCGGGGAGCTGTTTTTT. Its protein product is CASSDSTADTGELFF.

This chain uses TRBV6-5 with TRBJ1-1, with D possibly being TRBD1 (5 bases). Germline V gene sequence: CDR1 MNHEY, CDR2 SVGAGI. This CDR3 is 13 amino acids long. V was cut by 6 bases and J by 4 bases, with 12 bases left in between. The CDR3 sequence is CASSREVGTEAFF. In nucleotides, the CDR3 is TGTGCCAGCAGCAGGGAAGTTGGCACTGAAGCTTTCTTT.

The V gene is TRBV6-6, the J gene TRBJ1-2; the D gene is possibly TRBD1 (6 bases). CDR1 MNHNY and CDR2 SVGAGI come from the germline V gene (reference sequence). V was trimmed by 4 bases and J by 2 bases, leaving 8 bases between them. The CDR3 consists of 13 residues. The CDR3 is CASSSQGNYGYTF. Here the CDR3 DNA reads TGTGCCAGCAGTTCCCAGGGGAACTATGGCTACACCTTC.

This sequence joins TRBV6-1 and TRBJ1-3; D uncertain. The CDR3 runs to 15 residues. The V gene lost 2 bases and the J gene lost 0 bases, with 8 bases spanning the gap. Germline V gene lookup returns CDR1 MNHNS and CDR2 SASEGT. For the CDR3, the DNA is TGTGCCAGCAGTGAATATTTGGACTCTGGAAACACCATATATTTT. Its translation: CASSEYLDSGNTIYF.

The chain employs TRBV11-1 and TRBJ1-1, with 7 bases matching TRBD1. The CDR3 has 14 residues. The junction had 9 bases not matched to a gene; V was cut back by 6 bases and J by 5 bases. Germline loops: CDR1 SGHAT, CDR2 FQDESV (reference sequence). The CDR3 region is CASRPTRGHTEAFF. The CDR3 nucleotides are TGTGCCAGCAGGCCAACAAGGGGGCATACTGAAGCTTTCTTT.

The chain carries TRBV5-1 and TRBJ1-1; D gene ambiguous. Trimming shortened V by 4 bases and J by 3 bases, and 10 bases separated the two germline ends. The CDR3 totals 13 residues. Germline CDR1 and CDR2: SGHRS and YFSETQ. CDR3 sequence (DNA): TGCGCCAGCAGCCTGGACGGTTACACTGAAGCTTTCTTT. Its protein product is CASSLDGYTEAFF.

V usage is TRBV4-2 and J usage is TRBJ2-1; D assignment may be TRBD1 or TRBD2 (6 bases each). Per germline, CDR1 LGHNA and CDR2 YNFKEQ. There are 18 residues in the CDR3. Deletions cut 4 bases from V and 2 bases from J, with 21 bases between. CDR3 in DNA: TGTGCCAGCAGCCGACTCCTGGGGGGCGGGGTGGCCTACAATGAGCAGTTCTTC. As protein: CASSRLLGGGVAYNEQFF.

This clone was found once. The V call is TRBV29-1, the J call TRBJ2-2, with 8 positions matching TRBD2. The V gene's germline CDR1 is SQVTM and CDR2 ANQGSEA. The CDR3 is 17 amino acids. Trimming took 0 bases from V and 1 from J; bases not matched to a gene: 7. This CDR3 is CSVEDPHAGGNTGELFF. The CDR3 coding sequence is TGCAGCGTTGAAGATCCCCACGCGGGAGGGAACACCGGGGAGCTGTTTTTT.

This clone has a single count. The chain combines TRBV6-2 or TRBV6-3 with TRBJ2-7; no firm D call. The germline gives CDR1 MNHEY, CDR2 SVGEGT. The CDR3 length is 13 residues. V gave up 3 bases and J gave up 2 bases, with 8 bases separating them. The CDR3 sequence: CASSYGSTYEQYF. CDR3 DNA sequence: TGTGCCAGCAGTTATGGCAGTACCTACGAGCAGTACTTC.

This chain connects TRBV5-1 to TRBJ2-3; the match to TRBD1 covers 8 bases. The CDR3 runs to 16 residues. The V segment lost 1 base and the J segment 3 bases; nucleotides outside the gene matches: 7. Germline V gene data show CDR1 as SGHRS and CDR2 as YFSETQ. CDR3 amino acids: CASSLTTGDGTDTQYF. The CDR3 DNA reads as TGCGCCAGCAGCTTGACGACAGGGGATGGGACAGATACGCAGTATTTT.

This rearrangement joins TRBV19 to TRBJ2-4; TRBD1 agrees at 9 bases. This CDR3 comprises 14 residues. J was trimmed by 3 bases and V by 7 bases; bases with no gene match: 4. CDR1 and CDR2 from the germline V gene are LNHDA and SQIVND (reference sequence). CDR3 loop: CASMDRGNKNIQYF. CDR3 sequence (DNA): TGTGCCAGTATGGACAGGGGCAACAAAAACATTCAGTACTTC.

The table lists this clone with a few counts. The chain uses TRBV5-5 and TRBJ2-3; 7 bases map to TRBD1. With 3 bases clipped from V and 5 bases from J, the junction kept 6 bases outside the gene matches. CDR3 length equals 14 residues. The germline CDR1 and CDR2 sequences are SGHKS and YYEKEE (reference sequence). The DNA for the CDR3 is TGTGCCAGCAGCTCCTTTACAGGGGAAGATACGCAGTATTTT. Its protein is CASSSFTGEDTQYF.

The gene calls are TRBV5-6 and TRBJ1-2, with TRBD1 as a possible D gene (5 bases). CDR3 length equals 14 residues. Looked up from germline, CDR1 is SGHDT and CDR2 is YYEEEE. V was trimmed by 4 bases and J by 2 bases, leaving 12 bases between them. As DNA, the CDR3 is TGTGCCAGCAGCGCGCCGGGGGGGAACTATGGCTACACCTTC. Amino acids: CASSAPGGNYGYTF.

CDR3 amino acids: CASSDGGTSYEKLFF. The DNA for the CDR3 is TGCGCCAGCAGCGACGGGGGGACGAGTTATGAAAAACTGTTTTTT. The chain joins TRBV5-1 to TRBJ1-4; tentatively, D is TRBD1 (5 bases). Germline V lookup: CDR1 SGHRS, CDR2 YFSETQ. Trimming shortened V by 4 bases and J by 6 bases, and 16 bases separated the two germline ends. The length of the CDR3 is 15 residues. The full variable domain, rest sourced from reference TRBV5-1 and TRBJ1-4, is KAGVTQTPRYLIKTRGQQVTLSCSPISGHRSVSWYQQTPGQGLQFLFEYFSETQRNKGNFPGRFSGRQFSNSRSEMNVSTLELGDSALYLCASSDGGTSYEKLFFGSGTQLSVL.

This sequence joins TRBV11-2 and TRBJ2-1; 7 bases match TRBD2. Per germline, CDR1 SGHAT and CDR2 FQNNGV. V was clipped by 3 bases and J by 9 bases; unmatched bases: 8. The CDR3 is made up of 14 amino acids. CDR3 bases: TGTGCCAGCAGCTTCACCCGACTAGCTTCTGAGCAGTTCTTC. This codes for CASSFTRLASEQFF. Full variable domain (rest looked up from reference TRBV11-2 and TRBJ2-1): EAGVAQSPRYKIIEKRQSVAFWCNPISGHATLYWYQQILGQGPKLLIQFQNNGVVDDSQLPKDRFSAERLKGVDSTLKIQPAKLEDSAVYLCASSFTRLASEQFFGPGTRLTVL.

The chain joins TRBV21-1 to TRBJ2-1; no DNA check was done on the table's D call, TRBD1. TRBV21-1 constitutes a pseudogene. The CDR3 is 14 amino acids. CDR3 in amino acids: CASSRDSDYNEQFF. DNA for the CDR3: TGTGCCAGCAGCAGGGACAGCGACTACAATGAGCAGTTCTTC.